This is a list of T cell receptor beta chains from one sample in a study of a mutant IDH1 vaccine in newly diagnosed glioma. These receptors have no known antigen. The method was immunoSEQ multiplex PCR; TCRdb's version includes in-frame clones alone and lacks a portion of them. The sample has tens of thousands of clones, just under 90% seen once. Specimen: PBMCs, collected from a glioma patient whose treatment included an IDH1 peptide vaccine. These TCRs come from a woman aged 40-49 years with glioma. The CDR3 runs from the conserved cysteine through the conserved F or W. The D gene is left open where the match is weak. Only part of the rows carry a size: once, few, many, or a class if the clone is expanded.

CDR3 protein: CAISESQKETQYF; CDR3 DNA: TGTGCCATCAGTGAGTCTCAGAAAGAGACCCAGTACTTC; J gene: TRBJ2-5; clone size: -; D gene: -; V gene: TRBV10-3
CDR3 protein: CASSLVSGRDTEAFF; CDR3 DNA: TGTGCCAGCAGCCTGGTATCGGGCCGAGACACTGAAGCTTTCTTT; J gene: TRBJ1-1; clone size: -; D gene: -; V gene: TRBV13
CDR3 protein: CASRGGASSQETQYF; CDR3 DNA: TGTGCCAGCAGGGGCGGCGCAAGCTCTCAAGAGACCCAGTACTTC; J gene: TRBJ2-5; clone size: -; D gene: -; V gene: TRBV2
CDR3 protein: CASSFREGGGEQYF; CDR3 DNA: TGTGCCAGCAGTTTCCGGGAGGGAGGAGGGGAGCAGTACTTC; J gene: TRBJ2-7; clone size: -; D gene: TRBD2; V gene: TRBV27
CDR3 protein: CASSLSDTQYF; CDR3 DNA: TGTGCCAGCAGCCTCTCAGATACGCAGTATTTT; J gene: TRBJ2-3; clone size: -; D gene: -; V gene: TRBV5-6
CDR3 protein: CASSPRGDYEQYF; CDR3 DNA: TGTGCCAGCAGCCCGAGGGGGGACTACGAGCAGTACTTC; J gene: TRBJ2-7; clone size: -; D gene: -; V gene: TRBV7-9
CDR3 protein: CASSRTGGKVEKLFF; CDR3 DNA: TGTGCCAGCAGTCGCACAGGGGGCAAGGTTGAAAAACTGTTTTTT; J gene: TRBJ1-4; clone size: -; D gene: TRBD1; V gene: TRBV2
CDR3 protein: CASSWTANTGELFF; CDR3 DNA: TGTGCCAGTAGTTGGACAGCGAACACCGGGGAGCTGTTTTTT; J gene: TRBJ2-2; clone size: -; D gene: -; V gene: TRBV19
CDR3 protein: CASSHLEIDTEAFF; CDR3 DNA: TGTGCCAGCAGCCACCTAGAGATCGACACTGAAGCTTTCTTT; J gene: TRBJ1-1; clone size: -; D gene: -; V gene: TRBV14
CDR3 protein: CANLRRDSFYEQYF; CDR3 DNA: TGTGCCAACCTCCGAAGGGACAGTTTCTACGAGCAGTACTTC; J gene: TRBJ2-7; clone size: -; D gene: TRBD1; V gene: TRBV5-6
CDR3 protein: CASSRDPGYNSPLHF; CDR3 DNA: TGTGCCAGCAGCCGGGACCCTGGTTATAATTCACCCCTCCACTTT; J gene: TRBJ1-6; clone size: -; D gene: -; V gene: TRBV7-2
CDR3 protein: CASSPSTYNSPLHF; CDR3 DNA: TGTGCCAGCTCACCCAGTACCTATAATTCACCCCTCCACTTT; J gene: TRBJ1-6; clone size: -; D gene: -; V gene: TRBV18
CDR3 protein: CASSRQTQGGYGYTF; CDR3 DNA: TGTGCCAGCAGCCGCCAAACACAGGGTGGTTATGGCTACACCTTC; J gene: TRBJ1-2; clone size: -; D gene: -; V gene: TRBV6-5
CDR3 protein: CATSRVLDGPDTQYF; CDR3 DNA: TGTGCCACCAGCAGAGTCCTAGACGGACCAGATACGCAGTATTTT; J gene: TRBJ2-3; clone size: -; D gene: -; V gene: TRBV15
CDR3 protein: CASSGNRRTGGDNEQFF; CDR3 DNA: TGTGCCAGCAGTGGGAACAGGAGGACCGGGGGCGACAATGAGCAGTTCTTC; J gene: TRBJ2-1; clone size: -; D gene: -; V gene: TRBV2
CDR3 protein: CASSPLGGQGETQYF; CDR3 DNA: TGTGCCAGCAGTCCCCTAGGGGGCCAGGGGGAGACCCAGTACTTC; J gene: TRBJ2-5; clone size: once; D gene: TRBD1; V gene: TRBV6-5
CDR3 protein: CASSLKPVIAGGSYEQYF; CDR3 DNA: TGTGCCAGCAGCTTAAAGCCGGTTATAGCGGGAGGGTCCTACGAGCAGTACTTC; J gene: TRBJ2-7; clone size: -; D gene: TRBD2; V gene: TRBV7-9
CDR3 protein: CASAVNTGELFF; CDR3 DNA: TGTGCTAGTGCGGTGAACACCGGGGAGCTGTTTTTT; J gene: TRBJ2-2; clone size: -; D gene: -; V gene: TRBV12-5
CDR3 protein: CASTSISGGGETQYF; CDR3 DNA: TGTGCCAGCACCAGTATCAGCGGGGGCGGGGAGACCCAGTACTTC; J gene: TRBJ2-5; clone size: -; D gene: TRBD2; V gene: TRBV6-1
CDR3 protein: CASSLGVSGPVDTQYF; CDR3 DNA: TGTGCCAGCAGCTTAGGTGTTAGCGGGCCCGTAGATACGCAGTATTTT; J gene: TRBJ2-3; clone size: -; D gene: TRBD2; V gene: TRBV11-2
CDR3 protein: CASSQPGTGDAGEKLFF; CDR3 DNA: TGCGCCAGCAGCCAACCCGGGACAGGGGATGCGGGTGAAAAACTGTTTTTT; J gene: TRBJ1-4; clone size: -; D gene: TRBD1; V gene: TRBV4-1
CDR3 protein: CASSEFSRTGGFF; CDR3 DNA: TGTGCCAGCAGTGAATTTTCCCGTACCGGGGGGTTCTTC; J gene: TRBJ2-1; clone size: -; D gene: -; V gene: TRBV6-1
CDR3 protein: CASSALGYEAFF; CDR3 DNA: TGTGCCAGCAGTGCGCTAGGGTATGAGGCTTTCTTT; J gene: TRBJ1-1; clone size: -; D gene: -; V gene: TRBV2
CDR3 protein: CASSQEGGDGYTF; CDR3 DNA: TGTGCCAGCAGCCAAGAGGGTGGGGACGGCTACACCTTC; J gene: TRBJ1-2; clone size: -; D gene: -; V gene: TRBV4-2
CDR3 protein: CASSAENTEAFF; CDR3 DNA: TGTGCCAGCAGTGCAGAAAACACTGAAGCTTTCTTT; J gene: TRBJ1-1; clone size: once; D gene: -; V gene: TRBV6-6
CDR3 protein: CASSLESRGEYTQYF; CDR3 DNA: TGTGCCAGCAGCTTAGAGTCTAGAGGGGAGTATACGCAGTATTTT; J gene: TRBJ2-3; clone size: -; D gene: -; V gene: TRBV7-9
CDR3 protein: CASSYSQSSYNEQFF; CDR3 DNA: TGTGCCAGCAGTTATTCACAGAGCTCCTACAATGAGCAGTTCTTC; J gene: TRBJ2-1; clone size: -; D gene: -; V gene: TRBV6-6
CDR3 protein: CASSIRGSPTDYSNQPQHF; CDR3 DNA: TGTGCCAGCAGCATCAGGGGTTCTCCTACCGATTATAGCAATCAGCCCCAGCATTTT; J gene: TRBJ1-5; clone size: -; D gene: -; V gene: TRBV21-1
CDR3 protein: CASSEAGEDTEAFF; CDR3 DNA: TGTGCCAGCAGTGAGGCAGGGGAGGACACTGAAGCTTTCTTT; J gene: TRBJ1-1; clone size: -; D gene: -; V gene: TRBV2
CDR3 protein: CAWSPDLTDTQYF; CDR3 DNA: TGTGCCTGGAGTCCCGACTTGACAGATACGCAGTATTTT; J gene: TRBJ2-3; clone size: -; D gene: -; V gene: TRBV30
CDR3 protein: CASSAAGAGELFF; CDR3 DNA: TGCGCCAGCAGTGCAGCGGGAGCGGGGGAGCTGTTTTTT; J gene: TRBJ2-2; clone size: once; D gene: TRBD2; V gene: TRBV10-1
CDR3 protein: CASSYSGRGETQYF; CDR3 DNA: TGTGCCAGCAGTTACTCGGGGAGAGGGGAGACCCAGTACTTC; J gene: TRBJ2-5; clone size: -; D gene: -; V gene: TRBV6-6
CDR3 protein: CASSLALGRATYNEQFF; CDR3 DNA: TGTGCCAGCAGCTTAGCGCTGGGCAGGGCGACCTACAATGAGCAGTTCTTC; J gene: TRBJ2-1; clone size: -; D gene: -; V gene: TRBV7-2
CDR3 protein: CASSDRIRGTQYF; CDR3 DNA: TGTGCCAGCAGTGACCGAATACGGGGGACGCAGTATTTT; J gene: TRBJ2-3; clone size: once; D gene: -; V gene: TRBV25-1
CDR3 protein: CASRTRLAGGETGELFF; CDR3 DNA: TGTGCCAGTAGGACGAGACTAGCGGGGGGGGAGACCGGGGAGCTGTTTTTT; J gene: TRBJ2-2; clone size: -; D gene: TRBD2; V gene: TRBV19
CDR3 protein: CAISEYRTDTQYF; CDR3 DNA: TGTGCCATCAGTGAGTACCGAACAGATACGCAGTATTTT; J gene: TRBJ2-3; clone size: -; D gene: -; V gene: TRBV10-3
CDR3 protein: CASRKAGVGTRNEQYF; CDR3 DNA: TGCGCCAGCAGAAAAGCTGGTGTCGGGACCCGGAACGAGCAGTACTTC; J gene: TRBJ2-7; clone size: -; D gene: -; V gene: TRBV5-1
CDR3 protein: CASSPNHMNRYEQYF; CDR3 DNA: TGTGCCAGCAGCCCGAATCATATGAACCGCTACGAGCAGTACTTC; J gene: TRBJ2-7; clone size: -; D gene: -; V gene: TRBV9
CDR3 protein: CASSYSRGGFNEQFF; CDR3 DNA: TGTGCCAGCAGTTACTCGCGGGGGGGATTCAATGAGCAGTTCTTC; J gene: TRBJ2-1; clone size: -; D gene: TRBD2; V gene: TRBV27
CDR3 protein: CASSFSGSRAGELFF; CDR3 DNA: TGTGCCAGCAGCTTTAGCGGGAGTAGAGCCGGGGAGCTGTTTTTT; J gene: TRBJ2-2; clone size: -; D gene: TRBD2; V gene: TRBV7-9
CDR3 protein: CASSSRRTGTYEQYF; CDR3 DNA: TGTGCCAGCAGCTCTCGAAGGACAGGGACCTACGAGCAGTACTTC; J gene: TRBJ2-7; clone size: -; D gene: TRBD1; V gene: TRBV28
CDR3 protein: CASSRREGSWEQYF; CDR3 DNA: TGTGCCAGCAGCCGCCGAGAGGGGAGTTGGGAGCAGTACTTC; J gene: TRBJ2-7; clone size: -; D gene: -; V gene: TRBV2
CDR3 protein: CASSSPYVRDRGRGTEAFF; CDR3 DNA: TGTGCCAGCAGCTCCCCGTACGTCCGGGACAGGGGGCGCGGGACTGAAGCTTTCTTT; J gene: TRBJ1-1; clone size: -; D gene: TRBD1; V gene: TRBV13
CDR3 protein: CASSLLRSNQPQHF; CDR3 DNA: TGTGCCAGCAGCTTGTTGAGGAGCAATCAGCCCCAGCATTTT; J gene: TRBJ1-5; clone size: -; D gene: -; V gene: TRBV5-6